This T cell receptor beta chain was captured in a study of vaccination effects on CD4 cells after COVID-19. The data were produced by immunoSEQ multiplex PCR, yet TCRdb's version contains in-frame clones alone and is incomplete. The table includes approximately 26,000 clones, around 70% detected once. The CDR3 is 15 amino acids. CDR1 and CDR2 (germline): KGHSY, FQNENV. With 2 bases removed from V and 7 bases from J, the gap between germline ends came to 12 bases. With regard to this clone: Its antigen remains unknown.

Before sequencing took place, the ViraFEST assay used viral peptide pools to expand antigen-specific CD4+ T cells. When around 10 days of culture had elapsed, CD4+ T cells were isolated. All participants had two doses of either the BNT162b2 or mRNA-1273 vaccine. Culturing of about 2 million PBMC per well took place with around 9 IU/ml IL-2 and 10 ug/ml peptides. Cultures received IL-2 medium that replaced half the medium on days 3 and 7. The receptor comes from a human donor who received a COVID-19 vaccine. The specimen comprised CD4+ T cells from PBMCs cultured with HCoV-NL63 spike peptides, sampled after COVID-19 vaccination. J is TRBJ1-6 and V is TRBV16; D is perhaps TRBD1 (6 bases). The CDR3 nucleotides are TGTGCCAGCAGCCAAAGGAACAGGGACAATTCACCCCTCCACTTT. Translated: CASSQRNRDNSPLHF.